These 10 T cell receptor beta chains came from one sample sequenced in a study of identifying expanded T cells in peripheral blood (dated by TCRdb to the late 2010s). Library preparation used the immunoSEQ multiplex PCR assay. The immuneACCESS repertoire file appears here via TCRdb, limited to in-frame rearrangements. These files lack a portion of the clones; in checked studies, under half of the deficit traces to unresolved V genes, and the cause of the others is not known. A total of about 47,000 clones appear in this sample, roughly 80% of them only once. The top ten clones comprise 14% of the sample. The sequenced sample consisted of blood. The receptors were sampled from a person aged 18-70 years in good health.

V and J are TRBV7-9 and TRBJ2-2; the D is unclear. The CDR3 length is 12 residues. Trimming left V 5 bases short and J 15 bases short, with 16 bases between. CDR1 and CDR2 (germline): SEHNR, FQNEAQ (reference sequence). The CDR3 sequence: CASSPPGSMMFF. In nucleotides, the CDR3 is TGTGCCAGCAGCCCCCCTGGATCCATGATGTTTTTT.

The chain links TRBV2 to TRBJ1-1; D is ambiguous. CDR1 SNHLY and CDR2 FYNNEI come from the germline V gene. V lost 6 bases and J 2 bases, leaving 16 bases between the germline ends. The CDR3 extends over 15 amino acids. CDR3 amino acids: CASSHYFTANTEAFF. CDR3 bases: TGTGCCAGCAGCCACTACTTCACCGCCAACACTGAAGCTTTCTTT.

The chain recombines TRBV6-1 with TRBJ1-1; 7 nucleotides align to TRBD1. This CDR3 has 14 residues. The V gene end was trimmed by 7 bases and the J gene end by 5 bases; junction bases not matched to a gene: 10. Germline CDR1 reads MNHNS; CDR2 reads SASEGT. CDR3 DNA: TGTGCCAGCATTTCCGCACAGGGGAGAACTGAAGCTTTCTTT. Translating gives CASISAQGRTEAFF.

The J gene is TRBJ1-1, the V gene TRBV7-2, with unresolved D. The CDR3 covers 14 residues. CDR1 and CDR2 from the germline V gene are SGHTA and FQGNSA. Trimming took 2 bases from V and 12 from J, leaving 19 bases between them. CDR3 bases: TGTGCCAGCAGCTTATTGGACCGAATCCCCAATCCTTTCTTT. Amino acid sequence: CASSLLDRIPNPFF.

The J gene is TRBJ2-7, the V gene TRBV2, with D perhaps TRBD1 (6 bases). This CDR3 contains 14 residues. V lost 4 bases and J 2 bases, leaving 12 bases between the germline ends. From germline, CDR1 is SNHLY and CDR2 FYNNEI. The CDR3 DNA reads TGTGCCAGCAGTGTATCACAGGGAGCCTACGAGCAGTACTTC. Translating gives CASSVSQGAYEQYF.

The CDR3 sequence: CASRRTRGTGELFF. The CDR3 nucleotides read TGTGCCAGCAGGCGGACCCGTGGAACCGGGGAGCTGTTTTTT. The chain carries TRBV6-5 and TRBJ2-2, with no clear D. This CDR3 is built from 14 residues. The ends were cut back, 6 bases at V and 5 bases at J, with 13 bases in the middle. Germline V lookup: CDR1 MNHEY, CDR2 SVGAGI.

V and J are TRBV29-1 and TRBJ2-3, with TRBD2 as a possible D gene (6 bases). The CDR3 totals 13 residues. V dropped 4 bases and J dropped 0 bases, with 8 bases sitting between them. The V gene's germline CDR1 is SQVTM and CDR2 ANQGSEA. CDR3 sequence (DNA): TGCAGCGTTGTTGCGGGGAGCACAGATACGCAGTATTTT. This gives the protein CSVVAGSTDTQYF.

The chain links TRBV7-7 to TRBJ1-4; D gene ambiguous. The V end was cut by 1 base, the J end by 5 bases, with 11 bases between. The CDR3 extends over 15 amino acids. Germline CDR1 is SSHAT and CDR2 is FNYEAQ (reference sequence). This CDR3 reads CASSLGPDGNEKLFF. DNA of the CDR3: TGTGCCAGCAGCTTAGGACCAGATGGGAATGAAAAACTGTTTTTT. Combining the CDR3 with reference TRBV7-7 and TRBJ1-4 gives the whole variable domain GAGVSQSPRYKVTKRGQDVTLRCDPISSHATLYWYQQALGQGPEFLTYFNYEAQPDKSGLPSDRFSAERPEGSISTLTIQRTEQRDSAMYRCASSLGPDGNEKLFFGSGTQLSVL.

This chain connects TRBV27 to TRBJ2-7; 7 bases are a match to TRBD1. Germline CDR1 is MNHEY and CDR2 is SMNVEV (reference sequence). The CDR3 consists of 14 residues. V was pared by 2 bases and J by 6 bases, with 7 bases of the junction left unmatched. CDR3 coding DNA: TGTGCCAGCAGTTTAAGAGGGGGCGCGGCCGAGCAGTACGTC. Translating it yields CASSLRGGAAEQYV.

The genes are TRBV2 and TRBJ2-6, with D perhaps TRBD1 (5 bases). CDR1 and CDR2 (germline): SNHLY, FYNNEI. Trimming removed 7 bases from V and 0 bases from J, with 19 bases in between. The CDR3 totals 18 residues. This CDR3 reads CASMGRVHFSSGANVLTF. Here the CDR3 DNA reads TGTGCCAGCATGGGCAGGGTCCACTTTAGCTCTGGGGCCAACGTCCTGACTTTC.